This T cell receptor beta chain was captured in a study of long-term antiretroviral therapy in people with HIV. About this clone: What it binds is not known.

Study results and limitations: Controls showed broader CDR3 length ranges than did the HIV repertoires. Dominant in the repertoire at all time points were clones expanded before ART.

Germline CDR1 and CDR2: MNHEY and SMNVEV (reference sequence). This CDR3 comprises 13 residues. V was clipped by 5 bases and J by 4 bases; unmatched bases: 4. The authors ran the immunoSEQ assay, v3.0, at survey level. TCRdb's copy holds only in-frame clones and misses some; the assay was immunoSEQ multiplex PCR. Of 25,000 to 35,000 clones detected, about 82% appear once; the ten largest clones hold less than 6%. The receptor was isolated from a woman aged 25 to 45 with HIV. This rearrangement joins TRBV27 to TRBJ1-1; 7 bases line up with TRBD1. Sequencing was performed on unsorted PBMCs, taken 0.8 years after starting antiretroviral therapy. Here the CDR3 DNA reads TGTGCCAGCAGTGTCCCAGGGGGCACTGAAGCTTTCTTT. It encodes CASSVPGGTEAFF.